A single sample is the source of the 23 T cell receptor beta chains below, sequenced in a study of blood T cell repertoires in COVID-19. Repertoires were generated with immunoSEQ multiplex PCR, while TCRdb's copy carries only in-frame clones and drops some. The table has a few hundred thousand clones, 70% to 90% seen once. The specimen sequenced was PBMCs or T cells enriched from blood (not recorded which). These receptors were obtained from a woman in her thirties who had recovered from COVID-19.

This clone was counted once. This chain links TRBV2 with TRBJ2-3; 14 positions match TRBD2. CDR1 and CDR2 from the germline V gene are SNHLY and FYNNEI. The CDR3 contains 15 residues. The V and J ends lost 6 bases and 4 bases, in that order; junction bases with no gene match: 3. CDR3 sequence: CASRRLAGGPDTQYF. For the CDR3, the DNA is TGTGCCAGCAGACGACTAGCGGGGGGGCCAGATACGCAGTATTTT. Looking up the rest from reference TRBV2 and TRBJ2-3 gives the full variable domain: EPEVTQTPSHQVTQMGQEVILRCVPISNHLYFYWYRQILGQKVEFLVSFYNNEISEKSEIFDDQFSVERPDGSNFTLKIRSTKLEDSAMYFCASRRLAGGPDTQYFGPGTRLTVL.

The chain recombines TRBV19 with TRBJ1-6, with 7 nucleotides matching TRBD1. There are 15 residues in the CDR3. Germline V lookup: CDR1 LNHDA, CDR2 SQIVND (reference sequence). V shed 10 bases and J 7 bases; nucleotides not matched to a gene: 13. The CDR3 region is CATAGGMGKNSPLHF. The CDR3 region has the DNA TGTGCCACCGCAGGGGGGATGGGGAAGAATTCACCCCTCCACTTT.

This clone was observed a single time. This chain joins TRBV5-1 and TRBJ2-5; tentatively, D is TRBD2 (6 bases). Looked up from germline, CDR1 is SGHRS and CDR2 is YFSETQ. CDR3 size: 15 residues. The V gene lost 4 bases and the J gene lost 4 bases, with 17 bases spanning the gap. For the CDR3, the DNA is TGCGCCAGCAGCATCGGGACCCCGGGGGTAGAGACCCAGTACTTC. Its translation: CASSIGTPGVETQYF.

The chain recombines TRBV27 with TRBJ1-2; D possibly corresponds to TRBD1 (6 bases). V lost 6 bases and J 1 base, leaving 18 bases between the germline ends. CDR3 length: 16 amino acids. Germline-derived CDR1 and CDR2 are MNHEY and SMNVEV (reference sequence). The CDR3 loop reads CASRAPRGRGNYGYTF. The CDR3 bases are TGTGCCAGCAGAGCCCCTAGGGGCAGGGGTAACTATGGCTACACCTTC.

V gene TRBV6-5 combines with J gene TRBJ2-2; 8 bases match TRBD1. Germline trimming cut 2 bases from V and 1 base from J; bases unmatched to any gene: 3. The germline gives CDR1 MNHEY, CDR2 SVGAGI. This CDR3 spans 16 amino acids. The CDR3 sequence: CASSYGTGKNTGELFF. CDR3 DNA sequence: TGTGCCAGCAGTTACGGGACAGGCAAGAACACCGGGGAGCTGTTTTTT.

CDR3 sequence (DNA): TGCGCCAGCAGCCAAGAAATTACGGGACTAGCGAACACCGGGGAGCTGTTTTTT. It encodes CASSQEITGLANTGELFF. The chain couples TRBV4-3 to TRBJ2-2; 8 nucleotides line up with TRBD2. CDR1 is LGHNA, CDR2 YSLEER, per germline. After removal of 0 bases from V and 0 bases from J, the junction contained 6 bases not matched to a gene. CDR3 length: 18 amino acids.

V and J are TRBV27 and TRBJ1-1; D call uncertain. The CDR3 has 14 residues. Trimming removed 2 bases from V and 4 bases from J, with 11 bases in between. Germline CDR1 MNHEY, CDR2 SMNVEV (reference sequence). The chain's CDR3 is CASSLMAAVTEAFF. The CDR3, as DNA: TGTGCCAGCAGTTTAATGGCAGCGGTCACTGAAGCTTTCTTT.

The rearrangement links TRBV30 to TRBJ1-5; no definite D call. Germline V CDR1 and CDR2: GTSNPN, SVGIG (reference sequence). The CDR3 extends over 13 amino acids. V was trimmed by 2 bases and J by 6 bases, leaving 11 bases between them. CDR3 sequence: CAWSSRGSQPQHF. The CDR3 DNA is TGTGCCTGGAGTTCGCGAGGCTCTCAGCCCCAGCATTTT.

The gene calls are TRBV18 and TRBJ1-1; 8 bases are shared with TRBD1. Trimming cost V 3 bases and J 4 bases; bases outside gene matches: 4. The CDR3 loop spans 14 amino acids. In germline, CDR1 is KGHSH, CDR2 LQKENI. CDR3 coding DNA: TGTGCCAGCTCACCGGCAGGGGGCGTCACTGAAGCTTTCTTT. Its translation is CASSPAGGVTEAFF.

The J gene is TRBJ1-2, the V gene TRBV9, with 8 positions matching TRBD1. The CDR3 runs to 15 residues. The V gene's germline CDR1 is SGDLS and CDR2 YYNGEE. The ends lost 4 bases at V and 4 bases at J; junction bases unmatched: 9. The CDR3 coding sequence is TGTGCCAGCAGCTTAGGGACAGGAGTTTCCTATGGCTACACCTTC. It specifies CASSLGTGVSYGYTF.

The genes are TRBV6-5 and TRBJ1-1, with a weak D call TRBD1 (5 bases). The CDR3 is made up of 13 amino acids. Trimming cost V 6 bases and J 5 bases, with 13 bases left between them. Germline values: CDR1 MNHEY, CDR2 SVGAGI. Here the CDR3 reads CASSSPGGTEAFF. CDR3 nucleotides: TGTGCCAGCAGCTCGCCCGGGGGGACTGAAGCTTTCTTT.

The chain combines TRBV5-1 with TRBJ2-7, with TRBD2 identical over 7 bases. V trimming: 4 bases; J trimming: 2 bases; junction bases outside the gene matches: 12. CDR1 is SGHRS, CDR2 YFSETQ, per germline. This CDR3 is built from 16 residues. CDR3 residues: CASSPLGSSGTYEQYF. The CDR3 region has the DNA TGCGCCAGCAGCCCACTCGGGTCTAGCGGAACCTACGAGCAGTACTTC.

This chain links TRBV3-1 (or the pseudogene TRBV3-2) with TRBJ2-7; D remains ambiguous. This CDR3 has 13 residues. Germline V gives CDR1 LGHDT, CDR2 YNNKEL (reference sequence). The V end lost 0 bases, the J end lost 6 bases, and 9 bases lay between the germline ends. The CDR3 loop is CASSQDCQSEQYF. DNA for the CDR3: TGTGCCAGCAGCCAAGATTGCCAGTCCGAGCAGTACTTC.

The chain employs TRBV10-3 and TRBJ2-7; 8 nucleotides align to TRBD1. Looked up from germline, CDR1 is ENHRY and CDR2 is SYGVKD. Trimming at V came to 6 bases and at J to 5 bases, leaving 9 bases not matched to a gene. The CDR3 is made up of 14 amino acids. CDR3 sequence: CAISPTGTGDEQYF. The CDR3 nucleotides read TGTGCCATCAGCCCAACCGGGACAGGCGACGAGCAGTACTTC.

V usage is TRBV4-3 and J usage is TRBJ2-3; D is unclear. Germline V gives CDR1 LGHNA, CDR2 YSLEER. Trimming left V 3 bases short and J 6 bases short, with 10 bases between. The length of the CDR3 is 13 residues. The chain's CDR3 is CASSQGDTDTQYF. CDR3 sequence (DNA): TGCGCCAGCAGCCAGGGCGATACGGATACGCAGTATTTT.

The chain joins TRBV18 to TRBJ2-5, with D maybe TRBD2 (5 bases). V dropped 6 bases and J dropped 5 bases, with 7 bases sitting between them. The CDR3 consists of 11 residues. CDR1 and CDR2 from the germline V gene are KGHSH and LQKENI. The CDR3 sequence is CASSGGETQYF. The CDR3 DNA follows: TGTGCCAGCTCCGGCGGGGAGACCCAGTACTTC.

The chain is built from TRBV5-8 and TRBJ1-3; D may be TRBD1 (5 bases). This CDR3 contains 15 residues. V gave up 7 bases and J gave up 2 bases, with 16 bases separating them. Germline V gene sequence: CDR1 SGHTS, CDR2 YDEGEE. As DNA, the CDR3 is TGTGCCAGCGGGGCTAGGGCAGCAGCTGGAAACACCATATATTTT. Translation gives CASGARAAAGNTIYF.

The CDR3 bases are TGTGCCAGCAGCCGGCGCGGGGGAACGGATACGCAGTATTTT. As protein: CASSRRGGTDTQYF. The chain employs TRBV7-2 and TRBJ2-3, with TRBD2 identical over 7 bases. Germline CDR1 reads SGHTA; CDR2 reads FQGNSA. The CDR3 consists of 14 residues. V shed 5 bases, J shed 6 bases, and the junction held 8 bases outside the gene matches.

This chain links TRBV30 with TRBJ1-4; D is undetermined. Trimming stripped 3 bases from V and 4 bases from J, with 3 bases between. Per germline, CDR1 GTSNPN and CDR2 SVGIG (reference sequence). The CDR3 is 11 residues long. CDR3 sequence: CAWSHNEKLFF. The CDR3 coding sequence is TGTGCCTGGAGCCATAATGAAAAACTGTTTTTT.

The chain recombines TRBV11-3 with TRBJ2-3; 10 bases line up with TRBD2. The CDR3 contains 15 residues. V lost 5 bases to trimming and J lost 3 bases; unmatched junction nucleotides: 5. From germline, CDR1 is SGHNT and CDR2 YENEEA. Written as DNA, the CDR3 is TGTGCCAGCAGCCCCGGACTAGCGGTAACAGATACGCAGTATTTT. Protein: CASSPGLAVTDTQYF.

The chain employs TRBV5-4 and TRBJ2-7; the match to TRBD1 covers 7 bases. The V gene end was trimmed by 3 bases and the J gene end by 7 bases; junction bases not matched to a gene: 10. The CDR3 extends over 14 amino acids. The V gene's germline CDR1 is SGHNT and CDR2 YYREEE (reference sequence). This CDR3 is CASSSGTVPLEQYF. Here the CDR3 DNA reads TGTGCCAGCAGCTCGGGGACAGTCCCCTTAGAGCAGTACTTC.

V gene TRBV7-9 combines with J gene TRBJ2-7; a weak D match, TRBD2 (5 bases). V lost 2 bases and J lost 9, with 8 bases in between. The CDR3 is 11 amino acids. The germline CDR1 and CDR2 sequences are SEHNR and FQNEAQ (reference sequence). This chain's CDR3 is CASSLTGSQYF. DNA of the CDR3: TGTGCCAGCAGCTTAACGGGGTCGCAGTACTTC.

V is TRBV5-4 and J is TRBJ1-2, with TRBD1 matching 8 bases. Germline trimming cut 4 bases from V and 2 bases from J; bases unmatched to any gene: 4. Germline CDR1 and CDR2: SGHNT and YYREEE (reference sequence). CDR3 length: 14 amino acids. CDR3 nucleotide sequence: TGTGCCAGCAGCGCCGGGACAGGCAACTATGGCTACACCTTC. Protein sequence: CASSAGTGNYGYTF.